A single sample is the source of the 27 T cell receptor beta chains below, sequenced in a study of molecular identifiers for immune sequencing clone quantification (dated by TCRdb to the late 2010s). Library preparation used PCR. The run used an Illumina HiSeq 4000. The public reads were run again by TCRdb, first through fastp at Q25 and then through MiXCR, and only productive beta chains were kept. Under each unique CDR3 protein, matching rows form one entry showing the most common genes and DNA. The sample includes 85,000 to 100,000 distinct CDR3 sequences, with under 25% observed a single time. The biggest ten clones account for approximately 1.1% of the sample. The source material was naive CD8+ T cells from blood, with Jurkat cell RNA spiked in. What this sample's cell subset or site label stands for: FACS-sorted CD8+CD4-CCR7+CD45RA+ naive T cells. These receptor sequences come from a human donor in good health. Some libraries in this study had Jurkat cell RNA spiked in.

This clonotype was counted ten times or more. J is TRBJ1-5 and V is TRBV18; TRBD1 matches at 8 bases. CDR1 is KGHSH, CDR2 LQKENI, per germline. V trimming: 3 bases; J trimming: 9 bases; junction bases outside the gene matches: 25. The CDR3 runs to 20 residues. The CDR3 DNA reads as TGTGCCAGCTCACCGGGACAGGTGACCTCAATCACTAGTGGGGAAGGGCCCCAGCATTTT. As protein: CASSPGQVTSITSGEGPQHF.

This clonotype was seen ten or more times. For the CDR3, the DNA is TGCGCCAGCAGTCCAGGGCCCATCAACAATGAGCAGTTCTTC. Protein product: CASSPGPINNEQFF. J is TRBJ2-1 and V is TRBV10-2; D perhaps matches TRBD1 (5 bases). Germline V gene lookup returns CDR1 WSHSY and CDR2 SAAADI. This CDR3 comprises 14 residues. V lost 5 bases to trimming and J lost 5 bases, with 13 bases between them.

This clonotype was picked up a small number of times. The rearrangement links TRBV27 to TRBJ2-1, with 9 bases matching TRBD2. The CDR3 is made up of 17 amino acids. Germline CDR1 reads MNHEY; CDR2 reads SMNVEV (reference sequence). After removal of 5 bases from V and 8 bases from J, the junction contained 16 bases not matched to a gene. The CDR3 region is CASSPPLGRGGRYEQFF. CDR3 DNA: TGTGCCAGCAGTCCTCCTCTGGGGCGGGGGGGCAGGTATGAGCAGTTCTTC.

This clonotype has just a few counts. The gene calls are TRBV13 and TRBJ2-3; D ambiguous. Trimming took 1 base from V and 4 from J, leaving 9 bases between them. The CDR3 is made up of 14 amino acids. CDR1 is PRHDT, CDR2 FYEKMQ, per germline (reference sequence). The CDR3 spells CASSLAVQPDTQYF. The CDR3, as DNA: TGTGCCAGCAGCTTAGCCGTACAGCCAGATACGCAGTATTTT.

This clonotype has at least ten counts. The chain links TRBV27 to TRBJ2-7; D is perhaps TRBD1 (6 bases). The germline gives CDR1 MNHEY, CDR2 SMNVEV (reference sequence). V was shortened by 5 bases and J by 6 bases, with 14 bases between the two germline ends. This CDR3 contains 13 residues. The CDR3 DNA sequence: TGTGCCAGCAGTCAAGAGAACAGGGTCGAGCAGTACTTC. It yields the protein CASSQENRVEQYF.

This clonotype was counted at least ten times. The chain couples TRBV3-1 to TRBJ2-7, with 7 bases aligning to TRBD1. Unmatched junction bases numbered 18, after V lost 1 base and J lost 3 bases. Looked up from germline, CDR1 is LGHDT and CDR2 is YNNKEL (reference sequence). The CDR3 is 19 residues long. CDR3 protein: CASSQVPGTARSSRYEQYF. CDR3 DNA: TGTGCCAGCAGCCAAGTACCAGGGACAGCCCGATCGTCACGCTACGAGCAGTACTTC.

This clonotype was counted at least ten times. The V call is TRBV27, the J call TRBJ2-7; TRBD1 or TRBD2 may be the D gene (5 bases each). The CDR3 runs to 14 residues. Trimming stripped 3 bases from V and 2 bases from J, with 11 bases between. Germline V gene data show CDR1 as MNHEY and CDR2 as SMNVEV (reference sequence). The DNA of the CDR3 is TGTGCCAGCAGTTTGTCAGGGAGCCCCTACGAGCAGTACTTC. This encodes CASSLSGSPYEQYF.

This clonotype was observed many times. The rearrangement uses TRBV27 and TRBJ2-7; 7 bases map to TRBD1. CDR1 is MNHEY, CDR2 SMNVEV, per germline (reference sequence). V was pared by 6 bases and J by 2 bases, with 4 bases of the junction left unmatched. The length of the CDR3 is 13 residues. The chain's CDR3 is CASSWTGAYEQYF. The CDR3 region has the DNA TGTGCCAGCAGCTGGACAGGAGCCTACGAGCAGTACTTC.

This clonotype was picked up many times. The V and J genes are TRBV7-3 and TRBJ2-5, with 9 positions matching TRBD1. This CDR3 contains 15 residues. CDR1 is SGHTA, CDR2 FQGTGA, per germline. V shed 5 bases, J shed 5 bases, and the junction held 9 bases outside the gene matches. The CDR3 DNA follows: TGTGCCAGCAGCCTCACTGGGACAGGGATGGAGACCCAGTACTTC. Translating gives CASSLTGTGMETQYF.

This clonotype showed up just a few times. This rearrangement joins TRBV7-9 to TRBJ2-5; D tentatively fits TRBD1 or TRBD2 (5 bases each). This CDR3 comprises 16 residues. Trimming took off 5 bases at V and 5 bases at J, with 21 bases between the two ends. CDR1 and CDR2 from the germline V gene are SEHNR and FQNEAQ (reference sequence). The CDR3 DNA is TGTGCCAGCAGCGGGACGTCACCCGATCTGTGGGAGACCCAGTACTTC. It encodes CASSGTSPDLWETQYF.

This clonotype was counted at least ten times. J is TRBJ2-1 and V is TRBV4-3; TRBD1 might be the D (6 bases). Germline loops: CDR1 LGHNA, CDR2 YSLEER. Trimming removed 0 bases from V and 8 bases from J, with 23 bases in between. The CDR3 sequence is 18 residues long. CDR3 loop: CASSQDRVVQGIYYEQFF. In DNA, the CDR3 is TGCGCCAGCAGCCAAGATAGGGTGGTACAGGGCATATATTATGAGCAGTTCTTC.

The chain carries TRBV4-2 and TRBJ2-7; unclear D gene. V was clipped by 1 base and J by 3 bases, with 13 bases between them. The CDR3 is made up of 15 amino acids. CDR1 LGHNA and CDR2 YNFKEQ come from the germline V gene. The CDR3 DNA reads TGTGCCAGCAGCCAAGGCCTCTCGCAATTCTACGAGCAGTACTTC. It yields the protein CASSQGLSQFYEQYF.

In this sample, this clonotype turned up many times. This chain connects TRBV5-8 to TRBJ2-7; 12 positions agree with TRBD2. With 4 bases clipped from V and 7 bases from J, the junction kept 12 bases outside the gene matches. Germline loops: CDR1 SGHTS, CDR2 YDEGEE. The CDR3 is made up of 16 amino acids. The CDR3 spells CASSRRGLAGLGEQYF. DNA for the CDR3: TGTGCCAGCAGCAGACGCGGACTAGCGGGGTTGGGGGAGCAGTACTTC. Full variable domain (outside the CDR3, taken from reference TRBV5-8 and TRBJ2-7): EAGVTQSPTHLIKTRGQQATLRCSPISGHTSVYWYQQALGLGLQFLLWYDEGEERNRGNFPPRFSGRQFPNYSSELNVNALELEDSALYLCASSRRGLAGLGEQYFGPGTRLTVT.

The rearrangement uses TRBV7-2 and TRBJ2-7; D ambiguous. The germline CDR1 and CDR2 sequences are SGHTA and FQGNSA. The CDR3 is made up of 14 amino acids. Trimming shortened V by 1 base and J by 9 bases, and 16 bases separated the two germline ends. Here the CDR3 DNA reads TGTGCCAGCAGCTTAGAAGTATTCGAGCCTCGGCAGTACTTC. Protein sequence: CASSLEVFEPRQYF.

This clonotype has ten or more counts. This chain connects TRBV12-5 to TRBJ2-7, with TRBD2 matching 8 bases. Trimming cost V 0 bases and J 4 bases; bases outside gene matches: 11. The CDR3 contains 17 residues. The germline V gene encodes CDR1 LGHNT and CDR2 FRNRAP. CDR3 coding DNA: TGTGCTAGTGGTTTGGTAGGCCTTACCGGACTAGCATACGAGCAGTACTTC. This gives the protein CASGLVGLTGLAYEQYF.

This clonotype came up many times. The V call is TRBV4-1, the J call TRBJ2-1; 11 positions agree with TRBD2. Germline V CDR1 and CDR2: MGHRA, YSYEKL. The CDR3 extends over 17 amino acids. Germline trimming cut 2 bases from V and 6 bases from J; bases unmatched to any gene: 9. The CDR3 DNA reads TGCGCCAGCAGCCAATTATATAGCGGGGGGGCCGGCAATGAGCAGTTCTTC. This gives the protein CASSQLYSGGAGNEQFF.

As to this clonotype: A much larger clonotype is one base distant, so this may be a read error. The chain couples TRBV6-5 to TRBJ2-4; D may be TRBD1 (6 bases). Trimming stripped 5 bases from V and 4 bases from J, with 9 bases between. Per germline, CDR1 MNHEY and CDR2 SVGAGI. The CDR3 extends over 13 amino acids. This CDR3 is CASSNTGKNIQYF. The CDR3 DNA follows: TGTGCCAGCAGTAACACAGGGAAAAACATTCAGTACTTC.

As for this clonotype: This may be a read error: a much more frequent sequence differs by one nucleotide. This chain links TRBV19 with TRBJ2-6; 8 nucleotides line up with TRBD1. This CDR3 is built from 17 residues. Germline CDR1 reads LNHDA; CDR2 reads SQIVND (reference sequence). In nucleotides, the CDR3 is TGTGCCGGTAGTATAGATGGGACAGGCTCTGGGGCCAACGTCCTGACTTTC. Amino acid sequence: CAGSIDGTGSGANVLTF.

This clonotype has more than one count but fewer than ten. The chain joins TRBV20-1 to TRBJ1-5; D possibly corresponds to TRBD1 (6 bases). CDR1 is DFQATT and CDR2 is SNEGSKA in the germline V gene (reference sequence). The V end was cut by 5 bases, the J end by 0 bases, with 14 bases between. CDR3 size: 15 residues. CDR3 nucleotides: TGCAGTGCTGTGGACAGTATCTATAGCAATCAGCCCCAGCATTTT. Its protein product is CSAVDSIYSNQPQHF.

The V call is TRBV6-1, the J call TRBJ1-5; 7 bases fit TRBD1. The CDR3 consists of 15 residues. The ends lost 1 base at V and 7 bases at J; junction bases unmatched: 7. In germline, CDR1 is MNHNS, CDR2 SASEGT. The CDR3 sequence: CASSEDRDSWQPQHF. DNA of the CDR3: TGTGCCAGCAGTGAAGACCGGGACAGTTGGCAGCCCCAGCATTTT.

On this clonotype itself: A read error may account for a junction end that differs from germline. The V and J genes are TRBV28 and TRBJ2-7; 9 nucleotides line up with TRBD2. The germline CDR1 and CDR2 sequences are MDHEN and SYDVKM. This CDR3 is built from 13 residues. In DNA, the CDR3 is TGTGCCGGCAGGGAACTAGCGGGTTACGAGCAGTACTTC. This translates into CAGRELAGYEQYF. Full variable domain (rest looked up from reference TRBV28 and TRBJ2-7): DVKVTQSSRYLVKRTGEKVFLECVQDMDHENMFWYRQDPGLGLRLIYFSYDVKMKEKGDIPEGYSVSREKKERFSLILESASTNQTSMYLCAGRELAGYEQYFGPGTRLTVT.

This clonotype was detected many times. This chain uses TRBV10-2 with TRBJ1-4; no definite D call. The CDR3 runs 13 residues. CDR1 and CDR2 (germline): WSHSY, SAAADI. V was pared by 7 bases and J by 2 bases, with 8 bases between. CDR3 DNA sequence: TGCGCCAGCAACTCCGGGACTAATGAAAAACTGTTTTTT. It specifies CASNSGTNEKLFF.

The CDR3 loop is CAWSPGHLSYEQYF. CDR3 in DNA: TGTGCCTGGAGTCCGGGACACCTCTCCTACGAGCAGTACTTC. The chain is built from TRBV30 and TRBJ2-7; D is possibly TRBD1 (6 bases). In germline, CDR1 is GTSNPN, CDR2 SVGIG (reference sequence). There are 14 residues in the CDR3. Trimming left V 2 bases short and J 0 bases short, with 11 bases between.

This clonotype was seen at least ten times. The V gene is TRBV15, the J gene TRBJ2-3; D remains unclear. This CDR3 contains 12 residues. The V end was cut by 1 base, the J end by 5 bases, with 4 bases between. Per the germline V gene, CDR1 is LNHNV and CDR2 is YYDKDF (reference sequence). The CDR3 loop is CATSRVQDTQYF. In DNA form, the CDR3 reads TGTGCCACCAGCAGAGTACAAGATACGCAGTATTTT.

As DNA, the CDR3 is TGTGCCTGGAGCGGGCGGGATGAGCAGTTCTTC. Encoded protein: CAWSGRDEQFF. J is TRBJ2-1 and V is TRBV30; a possible D gene is TRBD2 (5 bases). The CDR3 has 11 residues. With 3 bases removed from V and 8 bases from J, the gap between germline ends came to 8 bases. Germline loops: CDR1 GTSNPN, CDR2 SVGIG (reference sequence).

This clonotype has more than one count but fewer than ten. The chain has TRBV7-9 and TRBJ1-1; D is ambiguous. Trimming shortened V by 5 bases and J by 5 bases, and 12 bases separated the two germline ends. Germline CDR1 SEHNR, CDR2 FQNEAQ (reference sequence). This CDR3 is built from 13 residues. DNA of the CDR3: TGTGCCAGCAGCCCCATTCTCCCGACTGAAGCTTTCTTT. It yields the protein CASSPILPTEAFF. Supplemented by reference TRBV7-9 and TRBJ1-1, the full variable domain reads DTGVSQNPRHKITKRGQNVTFRCDPISEHNRLYWYRQTLGQGPEFLTYFQNEAQLEKSRLLSDRFSAERPKGSFSTLEIQRTEQGDSAMYLCASSPILPTEAFFGQGTRLTVV.

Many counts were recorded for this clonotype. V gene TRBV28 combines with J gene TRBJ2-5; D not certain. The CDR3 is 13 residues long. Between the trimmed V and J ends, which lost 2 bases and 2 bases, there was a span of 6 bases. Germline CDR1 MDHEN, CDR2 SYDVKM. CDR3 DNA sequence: TGTGCCAGCAGTTTACCAGGACAAGAGACCCAGTACTTC. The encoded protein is CASSLPGQETQYF.